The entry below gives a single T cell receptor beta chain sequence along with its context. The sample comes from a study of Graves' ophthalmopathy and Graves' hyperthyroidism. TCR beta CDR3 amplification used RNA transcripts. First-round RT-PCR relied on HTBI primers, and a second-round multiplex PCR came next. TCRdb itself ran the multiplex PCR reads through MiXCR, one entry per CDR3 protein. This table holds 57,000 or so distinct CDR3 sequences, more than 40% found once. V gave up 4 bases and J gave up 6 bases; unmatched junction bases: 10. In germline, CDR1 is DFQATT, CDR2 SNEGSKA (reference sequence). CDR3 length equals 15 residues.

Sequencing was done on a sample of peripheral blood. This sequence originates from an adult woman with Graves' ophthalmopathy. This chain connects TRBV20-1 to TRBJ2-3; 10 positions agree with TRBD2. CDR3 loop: CSAIGASGSGDTQYF. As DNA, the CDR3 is TGCAGTGCTATTGGGGCTAGCGGGAGCGGCGATACGCAGTATTTT.